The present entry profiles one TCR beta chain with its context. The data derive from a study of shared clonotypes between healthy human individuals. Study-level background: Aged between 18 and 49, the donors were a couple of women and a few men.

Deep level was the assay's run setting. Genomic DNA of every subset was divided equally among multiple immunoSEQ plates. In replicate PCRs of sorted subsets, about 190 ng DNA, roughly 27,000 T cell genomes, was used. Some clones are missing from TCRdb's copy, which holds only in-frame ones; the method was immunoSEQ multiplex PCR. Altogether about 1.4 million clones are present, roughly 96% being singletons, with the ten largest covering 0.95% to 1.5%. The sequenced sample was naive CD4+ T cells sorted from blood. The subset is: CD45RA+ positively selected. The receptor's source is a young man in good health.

The CDR3 DNA sequence: TGTGCCAGCAGTCGAAAGGGGGTGAACACTGAAGCTTTCTTT. Amino acid sequence: CASSRKGVNTEAFF. The chain joins TRBV9 to TRBJ1-1, with D perhaps TRBD1 (6 bases). The CDR3 covers 14 residues. The V end lost 5 bases, the J end lost 0 bases, and 11 bases lay between the germline ends. From germline, CDR1 is SGDLS and CDR2 YYNGEE.